This is a list of T cell receptor beta chains from one sample in a study of OX40 agonist ivuxolimab in advanced cancers. Only in-frame clones appear in the TCRdb table, and some are missing; sequencing was by immunoSEQ multiplex PCR. The sample includes tens of thousands of clones, about 89% of them seen just once. The source was CD4+ or CD8+ T cells sorted from blood, collected in a trial of the OX40 agonist ivuxolimab. All receptors come from an adult with an advanced solid tumor such as melanoma, head and neck, liver or kidney cancer. The CDR3 runs from the conserved cysteine through the conserved F or W. Fields, in order: D gene, clone size, J gene, CDR3 length, V gene, CDR3 protein, CDR3 DNA. A D gene is named only where the DNA matches it firmly. Expanded clones get a size class; other rows say once, few or many, or leave the size out.

.,.,TRBJ1-2,14,TRBV5-1,CASSPSVSNYGYTF,TGCGCCAGCAGCCCGAGTGTCTCTAACTATGGCTACACCTTC
.,few,TRBJ1-1,15,TRBV6-5,CASNPHRAENTEAFF,TGTGCCAGCAACCCCCACAGGGCAGAGAACACTGAAGCTTTCTTT
.,.,TRBJ2-5,15,TRBV7-7,CASSLSGTFQETQYF,TGTGCCAGCAGCTTGAGTGGTACCTTTCAAGAGACCCAGTACTTC
.,.,TRBJ2-3,15,TRBV28,CASSLSGHKGDTQYF,TGTGCCAGCAGTTTATCGGGTCACAAGGGAGATACGCAGTATTTT
.,.,TRBJ2-2,14,TRBV2,CASSEAGIAGELFF,TGTGCCAGCAGTGAAGCCGGGATCGCCGGGGAGCTGTTTTTT
TRBD2,.,TRBJ2-7,15,TRBV6-6,CASSPDGLAGYEQYF,TGTGCCAGCAGTCCGGACGGACTAGCGGGGTACGAGCAGTACTTC
TRBD1,.,TRBJ1-2,15,TRBV28,CASTTGGAGAYGYTF,TGTGCCAGCACGACAGGGGGCGCGGGAGCCTATGGCTACACCTTC
.,.,TRBJ1-5,16,TRBV7-2,CASSPKTRPINQPQHF,TGTGCCAGCAGTCCTAAGACACGGCCTATCAATCAGCCCCAGCATTTT
TRBD1,few,TRBJ1-1,13,TRBV6-1,CASSEGTGAEAFF,TGTGCCAGCAGCGAAGGGACAGGCGCTGAAGCTTTCTTT
.,.,TRBJ2-3,15,TRBV19,CASTLYGGATDTQYF,TGTGCCAGTACCCTATATGGCGGAGCCACAGATACGCAGTATTTT
TRBD1,.,TRBJ2-2,14,TRBV5-1,CASSLEGAAGELFF,TGCGCCAGCAGCTTGGAGGGGGCCGCCGGGGAGCTGTTTTTT
TRBD1,.,TRBJ1-5,15,TRBV28,CASRLSDREGQPQHF,TGTGCCAGCAGGCTTTCGGACAGGGAGGGTCAGCCCCAGCATTTT
.,.,TRBJ1-2,12,TRBV10-3,CAVQGPYYGYTF,TGTGCCGTCCAGGGACCCTACTATGGCTACACCTTC
TRBD2,.,TRBJ2-5,17,TRBV28,CASSRTLAGGPQETQYF,TGTGCCAGCAGTAGGACTCTAGCGGGAGGGCCGCAGGAGACCCAGTACTTC
TRBD1,few,TRBJ1-6,14,TRBV7-8,CASSLMTGESPLHF,TGTGCCAGCAGCTTAATGACAGGGGAATCACCCCTCCACTTT
TRBD1,.,TRBJ2-2,15,TRBV19,CASRPRQGTIGELFF,TGTGCCAGTAGACCCCGACAGGGAACAATCGGGGAGCTGTTTTTT
TRBD1,.,TRBJ1-1,14,TRBV6-1,CASTTDRGETEAFF,TGTGCCAGCACCACCGACAGGGGGGAGACTGAAGCTTTCTTT
.,.,TRBJ1-2,15,TRBV28,CASSPPGPWWYGYTF,TGTGCCAGCAGTCCCCCAGGGCCGTGGTGGTATGGCTACACCTTC
.,once,TRBJ1-2,15,TRBV7-2,CASSFGGERNYGYTF,TGTGCCAGCAGCTTCGGGGGTGAGAGAAACTATGGCTACACCTTC
.,.,TRBJ1-6,13,TRBV11-2,CASSFSQGSPLHF,TGTGCCAGCAGCTTTTCCCAAGGGTCACCCCTCCACTTT
.,once,TRBJ1-1,17,TRBV5-6,CASSLVRDSYLNTEAFF,TGTGCCAGCAGCTTGGTGAGGGATTCCTATCTGAACACTGAAGCTTTCTTT
.,.,TRBJ2-2,15,TRBV6-4,CASSAETGRGGELFF,TGTGCCAGCAGTGCAGAGACAGGTCGCGGAGGGGAGCTGTTTTTT
TRBD1,.,TRBJ1-1,15,TRBV27,CASSLGTGVNTEAFF,TGTGCCAGCAGTTTAGGCACAGGGGTGAACACTGAAGCTTTCTTT
.,.,TRBJ2-1,14,TRBV7-2,CASRSGGSSNEQFF,TGTGCCAGCAGAAGTGGGGGGAGTAGTAATGAGCAGTTCTTC
TRBD2,.,TRBJ2-1,17,TRBV10-3,CAISGGASGTQNNEQFF,TGTGCCATCAGTGGGGGGGCTAGCGGGACTCAGAACAATGAGCAGTTCTTC
.,once,TRBJ1-5,16,TRBV5-5,CASSFSPPTGNQPQHF,TGTGCCAGCAGCTTTTCACCGCCAACGGGCAATCAGCCCCAGCATTTT
.,.,TRBJ2-3,13,TRBV18,CASSDVRADTQYF,TGTGCCAGCTCAGACGTCCGGGCAGATACGCAGTATTTT
TRBD1,.,TRBJ2-7,14,TRBV4-1,CASSRTQGDYEQYF,TGCGCCAGCAGTCGTACGCAGGGGGACTACGAGCAGTACTTC
TRBD2,.,TRBJ2-7,15,TRBV4-2,CASSQDLAVTYEQYF,TGTGCCAGCAGCCAGGATCTAGCGGTAACCTACGAGCAGTACTTC
TRBD1,.,TRBJ2-5,16,TRBV10-3,CAISEPIKQGEETQYF,TGTGCCATCAGTGAGCCGATTAAACAGGGGGAAGAGACCCAGTACTTC
.,.,TRBJ1-2,14,TRBV19,CASSIGEKGSRYTF,TGTGCCAGTAGTATAGGAGAGAAGGGCAGCCGCTACACCTTC
.,.,TRBJ2-7,11,TRBV9,CASSVGDEQYF,TGTGCCAGCAGCGTAGGCGACGAGCAGTACTTC
TRBD2,.,TRBJ2-7,15,TRBV5-6,CASSLEMREGPEQYF,TGTGCCAGCAGCTTGGAGATGCGGGAGGGCCCCGAGCAGTACTTC
.,.,TRBJ2-7,15,TRBV9,CASSVEGWRSAEQYF,TGTGCCAGCAGCGTAGAGGGGTGGCGAAGCGCCGAGCAGTACTTC
TRBD1,.,TRBJ1-6,14,TRBV6-5,CASRGTGVNSPLHF,TGTGCCAGCAGGGGGACAGGGGTAAACTCACCCCTCCACTTT
.,.,TRBJ1-2,18,TRBV19,CASSPSIRPTDSNYGYTF,TGTGCCAGTAGTCCCTCGATTCGACCAACCGATAGTAACTATGGCTACACCTTC
.,.,TRBJ1-4,13,TRBV27,CASHSYTNEKLFF,TGTGCCAGTCACAGTTATACTAATGAAAAACTGTTTTTT
TRBD1,.,TRBJ1-1,16,TRBV18,CASSPTVLNRGTEAFF,TGTGCCAGCTCACCGACTGTACTTAACAGGGGGACTGAAGCTTTCTTT
TRBD1,.,TRBJ2-2,14,TRBV5-1,CASGDSPNTGELFF,TGCGCCAGCGGGGACAGTCCGAACACCGGGGAGCTGTTTTTT
TRBD2,.,TRBJ2-7,14,TRBV6-5,CASTQLSGGYEQYF,TGTGCCAGCACCCAACTGAGCGGGGGATACGAGCAGTACTTC
TRBD1,.,TRBJ2-7,13,TRBV28,CAITRDRDYEQYF,TGTGCCATAACTCGGGACAGAGATTACGAGCAGTACTTC
.,.,TRBJ2-3,14,TRBV19,CASKTGRSTDTQYF,TGTGCCAGTAAGACAGGTCGGAGCACAGATACGCAGTATTTT